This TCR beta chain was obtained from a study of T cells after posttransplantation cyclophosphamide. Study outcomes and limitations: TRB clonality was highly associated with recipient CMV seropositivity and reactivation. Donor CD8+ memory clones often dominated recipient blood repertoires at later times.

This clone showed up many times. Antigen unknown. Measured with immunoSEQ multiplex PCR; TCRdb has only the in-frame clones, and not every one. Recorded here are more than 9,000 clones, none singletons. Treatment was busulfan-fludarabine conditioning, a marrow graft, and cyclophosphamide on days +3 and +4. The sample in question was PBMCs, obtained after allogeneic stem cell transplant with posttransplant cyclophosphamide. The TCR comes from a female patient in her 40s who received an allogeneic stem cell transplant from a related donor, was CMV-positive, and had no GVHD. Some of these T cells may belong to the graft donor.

The CDR3 nucleotides are TGTGCCAGCAGTTTCGATAGCGGCACAGATACGCAGTATTTT. Translated: CASSFDSGTDTQYF. The chain carries TRBV28 and TRBJ2-3; TRBD2 might be the D (5 bases). The CDR3 totals 14 residues. Germline V gene sequence: CDR1 MDHEN, CDR2 SYDVKM. V dropped 3 bases and J dropped 1 base, with 8 bases sitting between them.